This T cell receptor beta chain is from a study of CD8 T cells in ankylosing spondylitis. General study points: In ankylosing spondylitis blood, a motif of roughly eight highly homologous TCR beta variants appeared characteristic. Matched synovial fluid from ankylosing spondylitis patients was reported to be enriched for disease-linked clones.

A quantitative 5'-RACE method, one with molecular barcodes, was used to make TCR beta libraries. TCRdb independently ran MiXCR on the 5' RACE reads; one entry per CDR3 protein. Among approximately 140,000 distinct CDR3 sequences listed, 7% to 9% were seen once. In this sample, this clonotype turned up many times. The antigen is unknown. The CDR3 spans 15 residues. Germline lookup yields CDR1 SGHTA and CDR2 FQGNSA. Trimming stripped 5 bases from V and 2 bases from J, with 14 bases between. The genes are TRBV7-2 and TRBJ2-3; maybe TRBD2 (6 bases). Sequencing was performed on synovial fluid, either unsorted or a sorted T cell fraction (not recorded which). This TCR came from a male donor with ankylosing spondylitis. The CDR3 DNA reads TGTGCCAGCAGCCCAGGGAGGTTATACACAGATACGCAGTATTTT. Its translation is CASSPGRLYTDTQYF.